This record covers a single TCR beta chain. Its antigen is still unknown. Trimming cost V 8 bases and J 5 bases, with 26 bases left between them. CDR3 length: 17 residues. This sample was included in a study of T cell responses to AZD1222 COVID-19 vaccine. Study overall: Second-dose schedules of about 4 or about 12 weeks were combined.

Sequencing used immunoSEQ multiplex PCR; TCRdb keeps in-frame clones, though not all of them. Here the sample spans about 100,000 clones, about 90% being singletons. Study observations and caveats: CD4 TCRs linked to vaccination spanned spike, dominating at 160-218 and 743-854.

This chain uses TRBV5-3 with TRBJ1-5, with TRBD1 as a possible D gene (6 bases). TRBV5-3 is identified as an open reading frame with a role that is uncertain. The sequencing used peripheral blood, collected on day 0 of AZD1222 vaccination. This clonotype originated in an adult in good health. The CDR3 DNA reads TGTGCCAGGTTATGCAGGGGAAGGCTAGGCGTAGATCAGCCCCAGCATTTT. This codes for CARLCRGRLGVDQPQHF.